The 28 T cell receptor beta chains in this list originate from one sample, sequenced in a study of blood T cells in healthy people across ages. Together with a sample-barcoded 5' primer, a J-beta primer mix was included in a second PCR lasting roughly 6 to 12 cycles. TCRdb independently ran MiXCR on the 5' RACE reads; one entry per CDR3 protein. The sample gives around 800,000 distinct CDR3 sequences, around two fifths of which show up once; around 18% is in the top ten. The sequencing sample was made of blood. These receptors came from a man in his sixties in good health.

This clonotype came up many times. The V gene is TRBV9, the J gene TRBJ1-2; unclear D gene. CDR3 length equals 15 residues. V was clipped by 0 bases and J by 4 bases, with 13 bases between them. The germline CDR1 and CDR2 sequences are SGDLS and YYNGEE. The CDR3 DNA sequence: TGTGCCAGCAGCGTAGTCGACGGATCCCCCTATGGCTACACCTTC. This codes for CASSVVDGSPYGYTF.

V is TRBV6-2 or TRBV6-3 and J is TRBJ1-5; 10 nucleotides line up with TRBD1. The V and J ends lost 2 bases and 5 bases, in that order; junction bases with no gene match: 3. The CDR3 consists of 15 residues. Germline-derived CDR1 and CDR2 are MNHEY and SVGEGT. The CDR3 DNA is TGTGCCAGCAGTTACGGTGGACAGGGGGATCAGCCCCAGCATTTT. Its protein is CASSYGGQGDQPQHF.

The chain uses TRBV5-1 and TRBJ1-1; D might be TRBD1 (5 bases). Trimming removed 4 bases at V and 3 bases at J, with 13 bases between. Germline V gives CDR1 SGHRS, CDR2 YFSETQ. This CDR3 has 14 amino acids. CDR3 sequence reads: CASSASGPDTEAFF. The CDR3, as DNA: TGCGCCAGCAGCGCCTCGGGACCCGACACTGAAGCTTTCTTT.

The table lists this clonotype with a few counts. This rearrangement joins TRBV6-2 or TRBV6-3 to TRBJ2-7, with 7 bases matching TRBD1. The germline V gene encodes CDR1 MNHEY and CDR2 SVGEGT. Trimming at V came to 3 bases and at J to 5 bases, leaving 10 bases not matched to a gene. CDR3 size: 15 residues. This chain's CDR3 is CASSYPPLTGNEQYF. The CDR3 DNA is TGTGCCAGCAGTTATCCGCCATTGACAGGGAACGAGCAGTACTTC.

This clonotype has more than one count but fewer than ten. This chain links TRBV28 with TRBJ1-2; 9 bases fit TRBD1. Germline V CDR1 and CDR2: MDHEN, SYDVKM. After removal of 5 bases from V and 6 bases from J, the junction contained 7 bases not matched to a gene. The CDR3 runs 14 residues. CDR3 nucleotides: TGTGCCAGCAGTGCACCGGGACAGGGTAATGGCTACACCTTC. Translated, it gives CASSAPGQGNGYTF.

The CDR3 DNA is TGTGCCAGCAGCCCTAGCCGCACTGAAGCTTTCTTT. Its protein is CASSPSRTEAFF. V is TRBV14 and J is TRBJ1-1; no clear D gene. From germline, CDR1 is SGHDN and CDR2 FVKESK. V lost 4 bases and J lost 4, with 7 bases in between. This CDR3 spans 12 amino acids.

The chain carries TRBV11-2 and TRBJ2-4; D gene ambiguous. Near its end, the DNA agrees better with TRBJ2-7, so the J call may be wrong. In germline, CDR1 is SGHAT, CDR2 FQNNGV. This CDR3 has 14 amino acids. The CDR3 loop is CASSLDRGTGEQYF. CDR3 bases: TGTGCCAGCAGCTTAGATCGAGGAACTGGCGAGCAGTACTTC.

This chain joins TRBV7-2 and TRBJ2-5, with 8 nucleotides matching TRBD1. CDR3 length: 15 amino acids. The V segment lost 4 bases and the J segment 5 bases; nucleotides outside the gene matches: 9. Germline CDR1 is SGHTA and CDR2 is FQGNSA. The CDR3 sequence is CASSWTGQGRETQYF. Here the CDR3 DNA reads TGTGCCAGCAGCTGGACCGGACAGGGCCGGGAGACCCAGTACTTC.

This clonotype was found a few times. The J gene is TRBJ2-6, the V gene TRBV7-8, with D maybe TRBD1 (5 bases). CDR3 size: 16 residues. Germline-derived CDR1 and CDR2 are SGHVS and FQNEAQ. Trimming cost V 2 bases and J 0 bases, with 8 bases left between them. Here the CDR3 reads CASSLWGHSGANVLTF. CDR3 coding DNA: TGTGCCAGCAGCTTATGGGGCCACTCTGGGGCCAACGTCCTGACTTTC.

This clonotype has a count of ten or more. The chain uses TRBV7-9 and TRBJ2-6; TRBD1 aligns across 10 bases. J lost 4 bases, V lost 2 bases, and 5 bases had no gene match. This CDR3 region has 17 residues. CDR1 SEHNR and CDR2 FQNEAQ come from the germline V gene (reference sequence). The CDR3 bases are TGTGCCAGCAGCTTAAGGGACAGGGGTACCGGGGCCAACGTCCTGACTTTC. It is translated as CASSLRDRGTGANVLTF.

This sequence joins TRBV20-1 and TRBJ2-5; unclear D gene. The DNA end is a closer match to TRBJ2-7, so the J assignment may be wrong. Germline loops: CDR1 DFQATT, CDR2 SNEGSKA (reference sequence). The CDR3 length is 14 residues. CDR3 sequence (DNA): TGCAGTGCTAGAGATTCGGGTTCTGGGTACGAGCAGTACTTC. Encoded protein: CSARDSGSGYEQYF.

This clonotype was counted only a few times. The chain links TRBV18 to TRBJ1-6; 9 positions match TRBD1. Unmatched junction bases numbered 4, after V lost 2 bases and J lost 11 bases. The CDR3 is 14 residues long. The V gene's germline CDR1 is KGHSH and CDR2 LQKENI. The CDR3 protein is CASSPGTGLTPLHF. Here the CDR3 DNA reads TGTGCCAGCTCACCAGGGACAGGGCTAACACCCCTCCACTTT.

This chain uses TRBV20-1 with TRBJ1-1; D gene unclear. The CDR3 is made up of 13 amino acids. The germline gives CDR1 DFQATT, CDR2 SNEGSKA (reference sequence). V was cut by 0 bases and J by 3 bases, with 8 bases left in between. The DNA for the CDR3 is TGCAGTGCTAGAGATGATACTTACACTGAAGCTTTCTTT. It specifies CSARDDTYTEAFF.

The rearrangement joins TRBV20-1 to TRBJ1-4; tentative D call: TRBD1 (5 bases). From germline, CDR1 is DFQATT and CDR2 SNEGSKA (reference sequence). This CDR3 has 12 amino acids. V was shortened by 0 bases and J by 13 bases, with 12 bases between the two germline ends. The CDR3 region has the DNA TGCAGTGCTAGAGATTTGGGGCTGGGACTGTTTTTT. It codes for CSARDLGLGLFF.

CDR3 amino acids: CASRMTGWSMNTEAFF. DNA of the CDR3: TGTGCCAGCAGGATGACAGGGTGGTCGATGAACACTGAAGCTTTCTTT. V gene TRBV6-5 combines with J gene TRBJ1-1, with TRBD1 matching over 7 bases. The CDR3 is 16 amino acids. CDR1 is MNHEY, CDR2 SVGAGI, per germline. The V gene end was trimmed by 6 bases and the J gene end by 0 bases; junction bases not matched to a gene: 10.

The J gene is TRBJ2-3, the V gene TRBV7-2; 13 bases match TRBD2. Germline CDR1 SGHTA, CDR2 FQGNSA. The junction had 1 base not matched to a gene; V was cut back by 4 bases and J by 6 bases. CDR3 length equals 14 residues. The CDR3 region is CASSWGLAGDTQYF. In nucleotides, the CDR3 is TGTGCCAGCAGCTGGGGACTAGCGGGGGATACGCAGTATTTT.

This CDR3 is CAIGLAGAGETQYF. The CDR3 DNA sequence: TGTGCCATAGGACTAGCGGGGGCCGGGGAGACCCAGTACTTC. This rearrangement joins TRBV10-3 to TRBJ2-5; 13 nucleotides agree with TRBD2. Germline-derived CDR1 and CDR2 are ENHRY and SYGVKD. This CDR3 has 14 amino acids. Unmatched junction bases numbered 6, after V lost 9 bases and J lost 5 bases.

The gene calls are TRBV7-9 and TRBJ2-3; D might be TRBD1 or TRBD2, each matching 6 bases. CDR1 is SEHNR, CDR2 FQNEAQ, per germline (reference sequence). The CDR3 is 13 amino acids. V was trimmed by 3 bases and J by 11 bases, leaving 15 bases between them. The CDR3 coding sequence is TGTGCCAGCAGCTTCTTGAACAGGGAGGAGCAGTATTTT. Its protein is CASSFLNREEQYF.

This clonotype was counted a few times. This chain connects TRBV20-1 to TRBJ2-1, with 9 bases aligning to TRBD2. The germline V gene encodes CDR1 DFQATT and CDR2 SNEGSKA (reference sequence). The CDR3 sequence is 15 residues long. V was pared by 0 bases and J by 5 bases, with 5 bases of the junction left unmatched. The CDR3 here is CSARDRIAGDNEQFF. The DNA of the CDR3 is TGCAGTGCTAGAGATCGGATAGCGGGGGACAATGAGCAGTTCTTC.

As regards this clonotype: The junction shows a germline mismatch at one end, possibly a read error. This chain joins TRBV5-1 and TRBJ2-5; 8 nucleotides agree with TRBD1. This CDR3 spans 15 amino acids. Germline assignment: CDR1 SGHRS and CDR2 YFSETQ. The CDR3 DNA reads TGCACCAGCAGCTCCAGGACAGGGTCACAAGAGACCCAGTACTTC. It yields the protein CTSSSRTGSQETQYF. Drawing the rest from reference TRBV5-1 and TRBJ2-5, the complete variable domain is KAGVTQTPRYLIKTRGQQVTLSCSPISGHRSVSWYQQTPGQGLQFLFEYFSETQRNKGNFPGRFSGRQFSNSRSEMNVSTLELGDSALYLCTSSSRTGSQETQYFGPGTRLLVL.

The V and J genes are TRBV7-2 and TRBJ1-6; D remains unclear. V was cut by 5 bases and J by 6 bases, with 26 bases left in between. CDR3 length equals 19 residues. CDR1 SGHTA and CDR2 FQGNSA come from the germline V gene. CDR3 bases: TGTGCCAGCAGCACCTTAGTTTCCCCTAGGAGTTATATTAATTCACCCCTCCACTTT. Amino acids: CASSTLVSPRSYINSPLHF.

This chain links TRBV7-9 with TRBJ2-6; TRBD1 is a possible D gene (5 bases). Trimming took off 4 bases at V and 0 bases at J, with 16 bases between the two ends. Germline CDR1 and CDR2: SEHNR and FQNEAQ (reference sequence). The CDR3 covers 18 residues. The CDR3 nucleotides are TGTGCCAGCAGCTCCCAGGGCCATCGTCACTCTGGGGCCAACGTCCTGACTTTC. Protein: CASSSQGHRHSGANVLTF.

The sample holds a few counts of this clonotype. Germline and junction disagree at one end, which may indicate a read error. CDR3 sequence reads: CASRTAPAKEKLFF. The CDR3 DNA follows: TGTGCCAGCAGGACGGCTCCGGCTAAGGAAAAACTGTTTTTT. The chain has TRBV6-2 or TRBV6-3 and TRBJ1-4; D remains ambiguous. The CDR3 is 14 amino acids. Germline V gene data show CDR1 as MNHEY and CDR2 as SVGEGT.

The chain is built from TRBV6-2 or TRBV6-3 and TRBJ1-2; D gene ambiguous. CDR3 length: 12 amino acids. Germline loops: CDR1 MNHEY, CDR2 SVGEGT. Trimming stripped 7 bases from V and 0 bases from J, with 6 bases between. CDR3 in amino acids: CASTEANYGYTF. In nucleotides, the CDR3 is TGTGCCAGCACGGAAGCTAACTATGGCTACACCTTC.

This clonotype was counted between two and nine times. The J gene is TRBJ2-1, the V gene TRBV6-5; 12 nucleotides match TRBD2. The CDR3 length is 19 residues. Losses at the gene ends were 0 bases for V and 7 bases for J; bases not matched to a gene: 13. The germline V gene has CDR1 MNHEY and CDR2 SVGAGI. CDR3 nucleotide sequence: TGTGCCAGCAGTTACTCAGCGCCGGCTAGCGGGGGGGTATGGAATGAGCAGTTCTTC. It is translated as CASSYSAPASGGVWNEQFF.

This clonotype appeared a few times. The rearrangement links TRBV3-1 to TRBJ2-1, with 7 bases fitting TRBD2. Germline assignment: CDR1 LGHDT and CDR2 YNNKEL (reference sequence). V shed 1 base and J 3 bases; nucleotides not matched to a gene: 3. The CDR3 loop spans 15 amino acids. The CDR3 loop reads CASSQGLAFYNEQFF. In DNA form, the CDR3 reads TGTGCCAGCAGCCAAGGACTAGCTTTCTACAATGAGCAGTTCTTC.

This chain links TRBV27 with TRBJ2-1, with 10 bases aligning to TRBD1. V lost 6 bases and J lost 8; bases outside the gene matches: 7. The CDR3 loop spans 14 amino acids. Germline CDR1 is MNHEY and CDR2 is SMNVEV (reference sequence). The CDR3 is CASRRQGAVDEQFF. CDR3 nucleotides: TGTGCCAGCAGGAGACAGGGGGCGGTGGATGAGCAGTTCTTC.

V usage is TRBV12-5 and J usage is TRBJ2-5; D is unclear. Deletions cut 0 bases from V and 2 bases from J, with 16 bases between. The CDR3 extends over 17 amino acids. CDR1 is LGHNT, CDR2 FRNRAP, per germline. CDR3 nucleotide sequence: TGTGCTAGTGGTTTGGTACCCAAGGAGTCGACTCAAGAGACCCAGTACTTC. This codes for CASGLVPKESTQETQYF.